These 11 T cell receptor beta chains were sequenced from one sample in a study of blood T cell repertoires in COVID-19. TCRdb's table, derived via immunoSEQ multiplex PCR, lists solely in-frame clones and lacks some. The data hold about 240,000 clones, with around 81% observed a single time. Source material: peripheral blood. Source of these receptors: a woman of 80 years or more with COVID-19, enrolled during active disease.

The genes are TRBV4-1 and TRBJ1-2; D ambiguous. The CDR3 loop spans 15 amino acids. Trimming took 3 bases from V and 4 from J, leaving 15 bases between them. Germline assignment: CDR1 MGHRA and CDR2 YSYEKL. The CDR3 spells CASSHSHLASYGYTF. CDR3 sequence (DNA): TGCGCCAGCAGCCATTCCCACCTAGCCAGCTATGGCTACACCTTC.

This clone was found a few times. The gene calls are TRBV7-2 and TRBJ1-5; D uncertain. The germline V gene has CDR1 SGHTA and CDR2 FQGNSA. V gave up 5 bases and J gave up 3 bases, with 11 bases separating them. The CDR3 length is 14 residues. The CDR3 DNA reads TGTGCCAGCAGCCCCGGAGAGATCAATCAGCCCCAGCATTTT. This encodes CASSPGEINQPQHF.

The genes are TRBV29-1 and TRBJ2-3; 8 bases are a match to TRBD2. With 6 bases clipped from V and 0 bases from J, the junction kept 11 bases outside the gene matches. Germline values: CDR1 SQVTM, CDR2 ANQGSEA. The CDR3 spans 16 residues. CDR3 DNA sequence: TGCAGCGTCACCGGGAGGGCCTCAGCTAGCACAGATACGCAGTATTTT. It encodes CSVTGRASASTDTQYF.

This clone was counted a few times. The rearrangement joins TRBV6-6 to TRBJ2-1, with D unresolved. This CDR3 comprises 14 residues. Germline V gene lookup returns CDR1 MNHNY and CDR2 SVGAGI (reference sequence). Trimming removed 0 bases from V and 6 bases from J, with 9 bases in between. CDR3 region: CASSYSALTNEQFF. CDR3 DNA: TGTGCCAGCAGTTACTCTGCCCTAACCAATGAGCAGTTCTTC.

This chain connects TRBV4-1 to TRBJ1-1; the match to TRBD1 covers 7 bases. This CDR3 is built from 14 residues. In germline, CDR1 is MGHRA, CDR2 YSYEKL. Trimming took 3 bases from V and 3 from J; bases not matched to a gene: 4. In DNA, the CDR3 is TGCGCCAGCAGCCACGACAGGGTTGACACTGAAGCTTTCTTT. The encoded protein is CASSHDRVDTEAFF.

The CDR3 nucleotides read TGCGCCAGCAGCTTGACAGATCGTTTTGCAACTAATGAAAAACTGTTTTTT. Residues: CASSLTDRFATNEKLFF. The chain uses TRBV5-1 and TRBJ1-4, with D unclear. CDR3 length: 17 residues. The germline CDR1 and CDR2 sequences are SGHRS and YFSETQ. Deletions cut 1 base from V and 0 bases from J, with 13 bases between.

The genes are TRBV4-2 and TRBJ2-7; D unclear. Germline loops: CDR1 LGHNA, CDR2 YNFKEQ. Trimming stripped 4 bases from V and 0 bases from J, with 10 bases between. This CDR3 region has 14 residues. The CDR3 bases are TGTGCCAGCAGCCGACTTGGAACCTCCTACGAGCAGTACTTC. Protein sequence: CASSRLGTSYEQYF.

The chain recombines TRBV7-8 with TRBJ2-3; TRBD2 matches at 12 bases. The CDR3 totals 18 residues. In germline, CDR1 is SGHVS, CDR2 FQNEAQ. The V gene end was trimmed by 6 bases and the J gene end by 0 bases; junction bases not matched to a gene: 10. DNA of the CDR3: TGTGCCAGCAGTTCAGGACTAGCGGGGAGACCTAGCACAGATACGCAGTATTTT. Its protein product is CASSSGLAGRPSTDTQYF.

This clone was picked up a small number of times. V gene TRBV6-1 combines with J gene TRBJ1-2; 9 bases agree with TRBD1. The junction had 15 bases not matched to a gene; V was cut back by 4 bases and J by 3 bases. The CDR3 loop spans 18 amino acids. Germline V lookup: CDR1 MNHNS, CDR2 SASEGT. The CDR3 reads CASSGMRGQGVLDYGYTF. The CDR3 DNA is TGTGCCAGCAGTGGGATGCGGGGACAGGGAGTTTTGGACTATGGCTACACCTTC.

The chain uses TRBV5-4 and TRBJ2-3; maybe TRBD2 (6 bases). Germline V lookup: CDR1 SGHNT, CDR2 YYREEE (reference sequence). V gave up 3 bases and J gave up 3 bases, with 23 bases separating them. The CDR3 contains 18 residues. CDR3 nucleotides: TGTGCCAGCAGCTCCTCCATTTGGGTGGGGGGAGTAACAGATACGCAGTATTTT. Its translation: CASSSSIWVGGVTDTQYF.

The V gene is TRBV6-5, the J gene TRBJ1-1; D not certain. The CDR3 has 10 residues. Trimming took off 8 bases at V and 8 bases at J, with 9 bases between the two ends. Germline V gives CDR1 MNHEY, CDR2 SVGAGI. CDR3 DNA: TGTGCCAGCGGGGAGATAGAAGCTTTCTTT. As protein: CASGEIEAFF.